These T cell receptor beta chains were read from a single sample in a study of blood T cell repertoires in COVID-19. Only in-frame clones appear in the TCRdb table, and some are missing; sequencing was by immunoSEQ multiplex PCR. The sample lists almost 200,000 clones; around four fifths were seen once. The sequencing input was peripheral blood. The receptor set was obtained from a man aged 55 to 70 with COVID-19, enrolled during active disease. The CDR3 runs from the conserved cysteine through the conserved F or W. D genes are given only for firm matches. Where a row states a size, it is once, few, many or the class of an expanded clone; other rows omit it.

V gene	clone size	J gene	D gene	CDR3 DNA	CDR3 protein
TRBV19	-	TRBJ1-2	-	TGTGCCAGTAGTATGCGGGCAGAAAGCTATGGCTACACCTTC	CASSMRAESYGYTF
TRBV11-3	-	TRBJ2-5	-	TGTGCCAGCAGCTTAGCCACAGGGGAGACCCAGTACTTC	CASSLATGETQYF
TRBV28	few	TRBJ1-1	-	TGTGCCAGCAGTTTATTGAACTTAAACACTGAAGCTTTCTTT	CASSLLNLNTEAFF
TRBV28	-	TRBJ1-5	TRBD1	TGTGCCAGCCGACAGGGTAATCAGCCCCAGCATTTT	CASRQGNQPQHF
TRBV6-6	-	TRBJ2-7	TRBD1	TGTGCCAGCAGACCCACGACAGGGGAGGTCGGGCAGTACTTC	CASRPTTGEVGQYF
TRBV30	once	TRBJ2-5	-	TGTGCCTGGAGATGGCGGATTGAGCGGGACAAGGAGACCCAGTACTTC	CAWRWRIERDKETQYF
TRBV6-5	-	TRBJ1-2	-	TGTGCCAGCAGTTACTCGATGTCAGGGGACTATGGCTACACCTTC	CASSYSMSGDYGYTF
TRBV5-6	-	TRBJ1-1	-	TGTGCCAGCAGCTTGGAGGTGACAGCCAACACTGAAGCTTTCTTT	CASSLEVTANTEAFF
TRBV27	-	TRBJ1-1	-	TGTGCCAGCAGTTTTGGGGAGAAGAACACTGAAGCTTTCTTT	CASSFGEKNTEAFF
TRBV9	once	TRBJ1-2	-	TGTGCCAGCAGCGTAGGCGATAACTATGGCTACACCTTC	CASSVGDNYGYTF
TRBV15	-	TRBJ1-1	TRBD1	TGTGCCACCAGCAGAGGGACAGGGATGAACACTGAAGCTTTCTTT	CATSRGTGMNTEAFF
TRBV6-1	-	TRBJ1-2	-	TGTGCCAGCAGTTCCGCGGGCCTGAACTATGGCTACACCTTC	CASSSAGLNYGYTF
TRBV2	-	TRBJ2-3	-	TGTGCCAGCAGTGAAAATATACGGGATACGCAGTATTTT	CASSENIRDTQYF
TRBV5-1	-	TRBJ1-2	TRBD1	TGCGCCAGCGGAACCGGGACAGGGAACTATGGCTACACCTTC	CASGTGTGNYGYTF
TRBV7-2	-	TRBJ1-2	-	TGTGCCAGCAGTTTGGGGGGAGGCGGGGCCGTCGTCTATGGCTACACCTTC	CASSLGGGGAVVYGYTF
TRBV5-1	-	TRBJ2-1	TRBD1	TGCGCCAGCAGCTTAAGACAGGGACCCTACAATGAGCAGTTCTTC	CASSLRQGPYNEQFF
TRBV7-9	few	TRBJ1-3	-	TGTGCCAGCAGCTTAGGCAACAGTTGGTCTGGAAACACCATATATTTT	CASSLGNSWSGNTIYF
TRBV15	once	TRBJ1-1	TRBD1	TGTGCCACCAGCAGAGGGTCAGGGGGCCTCACTGAAGCTTTCTTT	CATSRGSGGLTEAFF
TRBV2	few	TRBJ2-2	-	TGTGCCAGCAGTGCCGTCGGGGAGCTGTTTTTT	CASSAVGELFF
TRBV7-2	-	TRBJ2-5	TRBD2	TGTGCCAGCAGCTTAGGACGTGTCCAGCGGGACTTACGCGGGGAGACCCAGTACTTC	CASSLGRVQRDLRGETQYF
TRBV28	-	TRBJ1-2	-	TGTGCCAGCAGTCTTACAGGGAATGGCTACACCTTC	CASSLTGNGYTF
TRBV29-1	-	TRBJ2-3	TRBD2	TGCAGCGTTGGGAGATCTAGCGGGAGCCGGGCAGATACGCAGTATTTT	CSVGRSSGSRADTQYF
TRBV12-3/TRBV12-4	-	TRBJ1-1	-	TGTGCCAGCAGTTTATTGGGGGGCACTGAAGCTTTCTTT	CASSLLGGTEAFF
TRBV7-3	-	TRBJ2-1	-	TGTGCCAGCAGCCCGAGCTGGTCCCCGGGGAATGAGCAGTTCTTC	CASSPSWSPGNEQFF
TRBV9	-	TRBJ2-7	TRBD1	TGTGCCAGCAGTGACCCAGACAGGGCCCCCTACGAGCAGTACTTC	CASSDPDRAPYEQYF
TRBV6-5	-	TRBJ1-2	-	TGTGCCAGCGCAGCGGACTATGGCTACACCTTC	CASAADYGYTF
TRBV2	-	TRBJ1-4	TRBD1	TGTGCCAGCAGCCAGACAGGGAATGAAAAACTGTTTTTT	CASSQTGNEKLFF
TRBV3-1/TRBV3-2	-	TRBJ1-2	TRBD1	TGTGCCAGCAGCGCGGGACAGGGGGATGGCTACACCTTC	CASSAGQGDGYTF
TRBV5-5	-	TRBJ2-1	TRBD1	TGTGCCAGCAGCCCGCCCGGGACAGGGGGCTTCAATGAGCAGTTCTTC	CASSPPGTGGFNEQFF
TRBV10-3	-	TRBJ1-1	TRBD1	TGTGCCATCAGTGAACCGGGACAGGGGACGTCTGAAGCTTTCTTT	CAISEPGQGTSEAFF
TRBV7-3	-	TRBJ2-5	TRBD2	TGTGCCAGCAGCCGGACTAGCGGACAAGAGACCCAGTACTTC	CASSRTSGQETQYF
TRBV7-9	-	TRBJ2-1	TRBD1	TGTGCCAGCAGCCTGGGACAGGTGATACTCAATGAGCAGTTCTTC	CASSLGQVILNEQFF
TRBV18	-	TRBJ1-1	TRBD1	TGTGCCAGCTCACCACAGAGGACAGGGGTGGAAGCTTTCTTT	CASSPQRTGVEAFF
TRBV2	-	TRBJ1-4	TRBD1	TGTGCCAGCAGTGTGAGGACAGGGGTCGGCGAAAAACTGTTTTTT	CASSVRTGVGEKLFF
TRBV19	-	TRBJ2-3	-	TGTGCCAGTAGTATAGGTCAGAGGCGCGGAGATACGCAGTATTTT	CASSIGQRRGDTQYF
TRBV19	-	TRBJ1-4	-	TGTGCCAGTAGTCCCCTAAGGAGGTCTGCTAATGAAAAACTGTTTTTT	CASSPLRRSANEKLFF
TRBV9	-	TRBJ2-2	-	TGTGCCAGCAGCGTAGGCGGGGCCAACACCGGGGAGCTGTTTTTT	CASSVGGANTGELFF
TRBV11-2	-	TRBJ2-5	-	TGTGCCAGCAGCTTAGAACGAACAGGGTACGAGACCCAGTACTTC	CASSLERTGYETQYF
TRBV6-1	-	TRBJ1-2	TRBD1	TGTGCCAGCAGTGAACAGGGGGTGATCGGCTATGGCTACACCTTC	CASSEQGVIGYGYTF
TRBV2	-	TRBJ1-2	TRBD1	TGTGCCAGCAGTGGACAGGGGGACTATGGCTACACCTTC	CASSGQGDYGYTF
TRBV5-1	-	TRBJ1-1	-	TGCGCCAGCAGCTCAAAACTAGTCCTGGGAGACACTGAAGCTTTCTTT	CASSSKLVLGDTEAFF
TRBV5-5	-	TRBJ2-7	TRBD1	TGTGCCAGCAGTAGCGACAGGGGAGACGAGCAGTACTTC	CASSSDRGDEQYF
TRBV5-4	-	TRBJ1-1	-	TGTGCCAGCAGCTTGCCAGGGCACACTGAAGCTTTCTTT	CASSLPGHTEAFF
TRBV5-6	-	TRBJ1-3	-	TGTGCCAGCAGCAAAGACACAGGAAACACCATATATTTT	CASSKDTGNTIYF
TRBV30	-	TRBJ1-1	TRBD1	TGTGCCTGGGAGGGACAGTTGAACACTGAAGCTTTCTTT	CAWEGQLNTEAFF
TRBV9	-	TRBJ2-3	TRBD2	TGTGCCAGCAGCGTTGGGACTAGCGGGAGTAATACGCAGTATTTT	CASSVGTSGSNTQYF
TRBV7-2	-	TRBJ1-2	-	TGTGCCAGCAGCCGTACAACGGGATTCTATGGCTACACCTTC	CASSRTTGFYGYTF
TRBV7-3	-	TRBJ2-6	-	TGTGCCAGCAGCTTAAGGGGAGGGGGTTCCGGGGCCAACGTCCTGACTTTC	CASSLRGGGSGANVLTF
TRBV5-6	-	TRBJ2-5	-	TGTGCCAGCAGCTTGCAAGCGATTCAAGAGACCCAGTACTTC	CASSLQAIQETQYF
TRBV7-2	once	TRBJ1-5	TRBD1	TGTGCCAGCAGCTTAGAAAGGGGGCACAGCAATCAGCCCCAGCATTTT	CASSLERGHSNQPQHF
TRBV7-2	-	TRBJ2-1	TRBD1	TGTGCCAGCAGCCCGGACAGGGGGACCTACAATGAGCAGTTCTTC	CASSPDRGTYNEQFF
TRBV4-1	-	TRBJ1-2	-	TGCGCCAGCAGCCACCCCCGGGTGGATGGCTACACCTTC	CASSHPRVDGYTF
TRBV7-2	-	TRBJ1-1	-	TGTGCCAGCAGCCCCCACTCGGGGAGAAACACTGAAGCTTTCTTT	CASSPHSGRNTEAFF
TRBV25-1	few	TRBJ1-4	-	TGTGCCAGCGGAAAGTACGACAGACTTAATGAAAAACTGTTTTTT	CASGKYDRLNEKLFF
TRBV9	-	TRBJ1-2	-	TGTGCCAGCAGCGTAAGTAGTGAAGGGACTCATGGCTACACCTTC	CASSVSSEGTHGYTF
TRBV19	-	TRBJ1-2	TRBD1	TGTGCCAGTCATACGGGACAGGGGGGACTCAGAGCTAACTATGGCTACACCTTC	CASHTGQGGLRANYGYTF
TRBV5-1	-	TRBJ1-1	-	TGCGCCAGCAGCTCACAGGGCGGGAACACTGAAGCTTTCTTT	CASSSQGGNTEAFF